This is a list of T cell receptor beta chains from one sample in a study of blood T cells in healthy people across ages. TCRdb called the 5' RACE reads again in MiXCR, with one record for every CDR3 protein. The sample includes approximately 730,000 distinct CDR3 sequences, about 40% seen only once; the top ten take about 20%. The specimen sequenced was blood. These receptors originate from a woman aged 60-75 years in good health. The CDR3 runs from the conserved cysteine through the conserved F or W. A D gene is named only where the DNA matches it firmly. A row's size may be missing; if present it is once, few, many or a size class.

CASSELGGAYQETQYF	TGTGCCAGCAGTGAACTGGGAGGGGCGTACCAAGAGACCCAGTACTTC	TRBJ2-5	.	TRBD2	TRBV6-1
CASSPKASGNNEQFF	TGTGCCAGCTCCCCGAAGGCTAGCGGGAACAATGAGCAGTTCTTC	TRBJ2-1	few	TRBD2	TRBV18
CASSQSADPTGEQYF	TGCGCCAGCAGCCAATCAGCCGACCCGACCGGAGAGCAGTACTTC	TRBJ2-5	.	.	TRBV4-3
CASSYSGQGNNEKLFF	TGTGCCAGCAGTTACTCGGGACAGGGAAATAATGAAAAACTGTTTTTT	TRBJ1-4	.	TRBD1	TRBV6-6
CASSSANLDRRGKGYTEAFF	TGTGCCAGCAGTTCCGCTAACTTAGACAGGCGAGGGAAGGGGTACACTGAAGCTTTCTTT	TRBJ1-1	.	.	TRBV28
CASSADARVGEQYF	TGTGCCAGCAGTGCGGACGCCAGGGTCGGCGAGCAGTACTTC	TRBJ2-7	.	.	TRBV6-6
CASSLVEEEAGAGANVLTF	TGTGCCAGCAGCTTAGTTGAGGAGGAGGCGGGTGCTGGGGCCAACGTCCTGACTTTC	TRBJ2-6	.	.	TRBV7-4
CASSYTEGETQYF	TGTGCCAGCAGTTACACGGAGGGAGAGACCCAGTACTTC	TRBJ2-5	.	.	TRBV6-2/TRBV6-3
CASSTRLAGGPTDTQYF	TGTGCCAGCAGCACAAGACTAGCGGGGGGGCCAACAGATACGCAGTATTTT	TRBJ2-3	few	TRBD2	TRBV7-2
CSARVPGFTDTQYF	TGCAGTGCTAGAGTCCCCGGATTCACAGATACGCAGTATTTT	TRBJ2-3	.	.	TRBV20-1
CASSQTPKEVAHTQYF	TGCGCCAGCAGCCAAACGCCCAAGGAAGTGGCCCATACGCAGTATTTT	TRBJ2-3	.	.	TRBV4-1
CSAFRTSGGLVYNEQFF	TGCAGCGCATTCCGGACTAGCGGGGGGCTAGTCTACAATGAGCAGTTCTTC	TRBJ2-1	.	TRBD2	TRBV29-1
CASSLDLFQPQHF	TGTGCCAGCAGCTTGGATCTTTTTCAGCCCCAGCATTTT	TRBJ1-5	.	.	TRBV5-8
CASSLEGASNYGYTF	TGTGCCAGCAGCTTAGAGGGGGCCTCTAACTATGGCTACACCTTC	TRBJ1-2	few	TRBD1	TRBV7-6
CASSPVDLPYEQYF	TGTGCCAGCAGCCCTGTGGACTTGCCCTACGAGCAGTACTTC	TRBJ2-7	.	.	TRBV7-2
CASTLGGSGSGNEQFF	TGTGCCAGCACCCTGGGGGGTAGCGGGAGTGGTAATGAGCAGTTCTTC	TRBJ2-1	.	TRBD2	TRBV2
CASRPAGTSGIYEQYF	TGTGCCAGCAGACCTGCAGGAACTAGCGGGATTTACGAGCAGTACTTC	TRBJ2-7	few	TRBD2	TRBV6-2/TRBV6-3
CASSSTGRGTDTQYF	TGTGCCAGCAGCTCCACAGGGAGAGGTACAGATACGCAGTATTTT	TRBJ2-3	.	.	TRBV7-9
CASSSGRVNTEAFF	TGTGCCAGCAGTTCGGGACGGGTGAACACTGAAGCTTTCTTT	TRBJ1-1	few	.	TRBV27
CSASLTAETQYF	TGCAGTGCTAGTCTGACTGCCGAGACCCAGTACTTC	TRBJ2-5	.	.	TRBV20-1
CASSLVGASNDSPLHF	TGTGCCAGCAGCTTAGTAGGGGCCTCTAACGATTCACCCCTCCACTTT	TRBJ1-6	.	.	TRBV7-2
CASSQSLAHTDTQYF	TGTGCCAGCAGTCAGTCACTAGCGCACACAGATACGCAGTATTTT	TRBJ2-3	few	TRBD2	TRBV6-5
CASSSPGGAPLYGYTF	TGTGCCAGCAGTTCACCAGGGGGCGCCCCTCTATATGGCTACACCTTC	TRBJ1-2	few	TRBD1	TRBV28
CASSQVRVLPREQYF	TGTGCCAGCAGCCAAGTCCGGGTTCTGCCTAGGGAGCAGTACTTC	TRBJ2-7	few	.	TRBV3-1
CASSQDLSGSVAKNIQYF	TGTGCCAGCAGCCAAGATCTCTCAGGGAGTGTCGCCAAAAACATTCAGTACTTC	TRBJ2-4	.	.	TRBV3-1
CASSLQQAVNTGELFF	TGCGCCAGCAGCCTCCAACAGGCGGTGAACACCGGGGAGCTGTTTTTT	TRBJ2-2	few	.	TRBV4-3
CASSPRTGGVLETQYF	TGTGCCAGCAGCCCTAGGACAGGTGGGGTGTTGGAGACCCAGTACTTC	TRBJ2-5	.	TRBD1	TRBV5-4
CAIKPGQGQETQYF	TGTGCCATCAAGCCGGGACAGGGCCAAGAGACCCAGTACTTC	TRBJ2-5	.	TRBD1	TRBV10-3
CSVDTGLAGGGNEQFF	TGCAGCGTTGACACGGGACTAGCGGGAGGCGGCAATGAGCAGTTCTTC	TRBJ2-1	few	TRBD2	TRBV29-1
CASRSKTSGGLEQYF	TGTGCCAGCAGATCAAAGACTAGCGGGGGGCTCGAGCAGTACTTC	TRBJ2-7	.	TRBD2	TRBV12-3/TRBV12-4
CSANLWTGGVEKLFF	TGCAGTGCTAACCTTTGGACAGGGGGCGTCGAAAAACTGTTTTTT	TRBJ1-4	few	TRBD1	TRBV20-1
CATSRGGTDTQYF	TGTGCCACCAGCAGAGGAGGCACAGATACGCAGTATTTT	TRBJ2-3	.	.	TRBV15
CASSQEGIWRDTQYF	TGCGCCAGCAGCCAAGAAGGGATCTGGAGAGATACGCAGTATTTT	TRBJ2-3	.	.	TRBV4-1
CASSGDGNEQYF	TGTGCCAGCAGTGGGGACGGGAACGAGCAGTACTTC	TRBJ2-7	.	.	TRBV2
CASSLAVVERKGGTEAFF	TGTGCCAGCAGTTTAGCGGTGGTGGAAAGGAAGGGGGGCACTGAAGCTTTCTTT	TRBJ1-1	few	.	TRBV12-3/TRBV12-4
CSARDTSGGTETQYF	TGCAGTGCTAGAGACACTAGCGGGGGGACAGAGACCCAGTACTTC	TRBJ2-5	.	TRBD2	TRBV20-1
CNSRLGEQYF	TGCAATAGCCGTTTGGGCGAGCAGTACTTC	TRBJ2-7	.	.	TRBV29-1
CASSYAQSATNEKLFF	TGTGCCAGCAGTTACGCCCAATCTGCAACTAATGAAAAACTGTTTTTT	TRBJ1-4	.	.	TRBV6-6
CASSYRTVASPLHF	TGTGCCAGCAGTTATCGTACTGTGGCCTCACCCCTCCACTTT	TRBJ1-6	.	.	TRBV6-2/TRBV6-3
CASSQDGRNDGYTF	TGCGCCAGCAGCCAAGATGGAAGGAATGATGGCTACACCTTC	TRBJ1-2	.	.	TRBV4-1
CASSSGSGLSNEQFF	TGTGCTAGCAGCTCCGGCTCGGGACTTAGCAATGAGCAGTTCTTC	TRBJ2-1	many	.	TRBV7-7
CASSSREAGLNEQFF	TGCGCCAGCAGCTCCCGCGAAGCGGGACTCAATGAGCAGTTCTTC	TRBJ2-1	many	TRBD2	TRBV5-1
CATSRDGEGSSYEQYF	TGTGCCACCAGCAGAGATGGGGAGGGAAGCTCCTACGAGCAGTACTTC	TRBJ2-7	.	TRBD2	TRBV15
CASSFTSGPLYEQYF	TGTGCCAGCAGCTTCACTAGCGGGCCCCTCTACGAGCAGTACTTC	TRBJ2-7	.	TRBD2	TRBV7-2
CSVGTNYGYTF	TGCAGCGTCGGCACAAACTATGGCTACACCTTC	TRBJ1-2	few	.	TRBV29-1
CASSLVPARETQYF	TGTGCCAGCAGTTTAGTACCAGCCAGGGAGACCCAGTACTTC	TRBJ2-5	.	.	TRBV28
CASGSPRTGYEQYF	TGTGCCAGCGGATCCCCTAGGACAGGTTACGAGCAGTACTTC	TRBJ2-7	many	TRBD1	TRBV6-2/TRBV6-3
CASSLVGGSETQYF	TGTGCCAGCAGCTTGGTTGGGGGATCAGAGACCCAGTACTTC	TRBJ2-5	many	.	TRBV5-6
CASSQTYQSSGNTIYF	TGCGCCAGCAGCCAGACTTACCAGAGCTCTGGAAACACCATATATTTT	TRBJ1-3	.	.	TRBV4-3
CASTSGPLEQYF	TGTGCCAGCACCTCGGGACCCCTCGAGCAGTACTTC	TRBJ2-7	.	.	TRBV6-2/TRBV6-3
CASSGSQAQGSNTGELFF	TGTGCCAGCAGCGGGTCACAGGCTCAGGGATCGAACACCGGGGAGCTGTTTTTT	TRBJ2-2	.	.	TRBV9